The 3 T cell receptor beta chains given below trace back to one sample, sequenced in a study of radiation and T cells in renal cell carcinoma. Stated time point: blood 4 weeks post-SBRT, at nephrectomy. As to treatment: 15 Gy SBRT to primary tumor, nephrectomy 4 weeks later. The table came from immunoSEQ multiplex PCR; TCRdb's copy has only in-frame clones and leaves some out. The sample yields over 30,000 clones, roughly 80% seen once. The sample in question was blood, obtained from a patient whose treatment included radiotherapy and nephrectomy. These receptors originate from a man in his sixties with renal cell carcinoma.

The gene calls are TRBV30 and TRBJ2-5; 10 bases line up with TRBD2. The germline gives CDR1 GTSNPN, CDR2 SVGIG (reference sequence). CDR3 length: 13 residues. V dropped 2 bases and J dropped 5; count of bases not matched to a gene: 2. The CDR3 nucleotides are TGTGCCTGGAGTATGGGACTAGCGGAGACCCAGTACTTC. It codes for CAWSMGLAETQYF.

The V and J genes are TRBV5-1 and TRBJ2-3; no clear D. Germline V gene data show CDR1 as SGHRS and CDR2 as YFSETQ. This CDR3 has 14 residues. The germline V and J ends were trimmed by 0 bases and 0 bases, with 5 bases remaining between them. In DNA, the CDR3 is TGCGCCAGCAGCTTGGCCAAAAGCACAGATACGCAGTATTTT. Protein sequence: CASSLAKSTDTQYF.

This clone was observed a single time. This chain uses TRBV30 with TRBJ1-2; no clear D. The ends were cut back, 6 bases at V and 4 bases at J, with 12 bases in the middle. The CDR3 is made up of 12 amino acids. Germline V gives CDR1 GTSNPN, CDR2 SVGIG (reference sequence). CDR3 in DNA: TGTGCCTGCGTCAGGTTTCTCTATGGCTACACCTTC. Translated, it gives CACVRFLYGYTF.